This TCR beta chain was captured by sequencing in a study of blood T cell repertoires in COVID-19. Background on the study: Sample material is recorded as cDNA or gDNA derived from T cells, B-cell-depleted T cells, or PBMCs.

TCRdb's table, derived via immunoSEQ multiplex PCR, lists solely in-frame clones and lacks some. Found here are about 180,000 clones, approximately 88% of them singletons; the top ten hold less than 3.5%. Sequencing was carried out using peripheral blood. The source of this sequence is a woman aged 55-75 years with acute or convalescent COVID-19.

The CDR3 spells CASSIRLGGYTF. The CDR3 DNA follows: TGTGCCAGTAGTATCCGCCTTGGCGGCTACACCTTC. The V call is TRBV19, the J call TRBJ1-2; D unclear. V was clipped by 3 bases and J by 8 bases, with 10 bases between them. The CDR3 covers 12 residues. Germline V CDR1 and CDR2: LNHDA, SQIVND (reference sequence). Looking up the rest from reference TRBV19 and TRBJ1-2 gives the full variable domain: DGGITQSPKYLFRKEGQNVTLSCEQNLNHDAMYWYRQDPGQGLRLIYYSQIVNDFQKGDIAEGYSVSREKKESFPLTVTSAQKNPTAFYLCASSIRLGGYTFGSGTRLTVV.